This entry describes one TCR beta chain. Its antigen is not yet known. The sample holds no much larger clone one base away, and base qualities are not on file. Each PCR received spiked-in synthetic TCR analog templates so that absolute template abundance could be estimated from read counts. The immunoSEQ assay used bias-controlled V and J gene primers to amplify TCRbeta CDR3 regions from genomic DNA. Sequencing of rearranged TCRbeta segments was done at approximately 20X coverage. In the authors' own workflow: Sequencing errors were corrected by clustering, and CDR3s were annotated against IMGT so that V, D and J genes could be assigned. Only productive TCRbeta rearrangements were used in downstream analyses, excluding out-of-frame or stop-codon sequences. Clonality was calculated as one minus the Shannon entropy normalized by the log of the number of unique productive sequences. Clones differing between time points or between blood and tumor were identified using Fisher's exact test with Benjamini-Hochberg correction, with an adjusted p below 0.01 applied as the threshold. Entries here come from immuneACCESS through TCRdb and include only in-frame sequences with V and J called. Some clones fail to appear in such tables; in the studies checked, an unresolved V gene covers under half of the shortfall, and the cause of the remainder is unknown. From that table come the V and J calls and clone size; the DNA was used to work out D and trimming. The sample table lists roughly 90,000 clones, approximately 88% of them with a count of one. The ten largest make up around 0.94% of the sample.

Interpreted using the paper, the time point label stands for: pretreatment peripheral blood. The cohort included about 30 patients with locally advanced or metastatic urothelial carcinoma who were treated at Memorial Sloan Kettering on a trial protocol. Peripheral blood mononuclear cells were collected from each patient pretreatment and during treatment, giving between 1 and 8 total time points per patient. The Qiagen DNeasy Blood extraction kit was used to purify genomic DNA from total PBMCs and tumor samples. PBMCs were collected pretreatment and during treatment, and were isolated and stored as previously described. The germline V gene yields MDHEN for CDR1 and SYDVKM for CDR2. Between the V and J ends, shortened by 2 bases and 7 bases respectively, the junction contains 9 bases. The CDR3 starts with the cysteine, ends with the phenylalanine, and has 13 residues. Of the read, only the CDR3 DNA is kept; its 39 bases are in frame from base 1.

This sample stems from a study of PD-L1 blockade in urothelial cancer (dated by TCRdb to about 2017). General notes on the study: Every patient began therapy in the mid-2010s and was given atezolizumab 1,200 mg intravenously every 3 weeks. About nine tenths of the roughly 29 patients were identified as males with urothelial cancer of bladder origin, and a prior smoking history was reported by 18 of 29 patients. Patients had an ECOG performance status of 0 or 1 and had received between 0 and 3 prior chemotherapy regimens. Blood samples were analyzed at two time points: 3 weeks after treatment start (second dose) and 6 weeks after treatment start. A median of about 150,000 T cells and roughly 80,000 unique TCRs was obtained from blood samples, and a median clonality of approximately 0.086 was observed. An exploratory multi-omic analysis was conducted of the somatic, immune and clinical correlates of response to PD-L1 blockade with atezolizumab in urothelial cancer. TCR sequencing covered pretreatment tumor samples and matched, serially collected peripheral blood taken before and after atezolizumab treatment. Durable clinical benefit was defined as progression-free survival longer than 6 months, and TCR features were also tested against progression-free and overall survival. In the same patients, whole exome sequencing and RNA sequencing of pretreatment tumors were performed in addition to TCR sequencing. Roughly 10 patients reached durable clinical benefit, while some 20 patients did not. Pretreatment blood TCR-seq was available for about 30 patients, at least one posttreatment blood collection was obtained for around 25 patients, and tumor TCR-seq was available for around 25 patients. Overall study outcomes, separate from this receptor: A pretreatment peripheral blood TCR clonality below the median was linked to improved progression-free and overall survival. Small sample size (n ≈ 29) and many exploratory analyses mean the results are intended to be hypothesis-generating. Greater expansion of tumor-associated TCR clones in peripheral blood 3 weeks after the start of treatment was observed in patients with durable benefit (n of about 24, p = 0.022).

The TCR comes from a woman older than 75 with urothelial cancer. Material: PBMCs, obtained around atezolizumab (anti-PD-L1) treatment. The rearrangement joined TRBV28 to TRBJ2-1; the D gene lacks a confident call. The CDR3 in this case is CASSLEVRNEQFF. The DNA is as follows: TGTGCCAGCAGTTTAGAGGTCCGGAATGAGCAGTTCTTC.